This TCR beta chain is drawn from a study of T cell repertoires in cytomegalovirus infection. Each CDR3 protein gets one entry after TCRdb re-called the reads with MiXCR. This sample has a few hundred thousand distinct CDR3 sequences, with under 45% found just once. A few counts support this clonotype. Antigen: not known. The CDR3 has 16 residues. J gave up 3 bases and V 1 base, and 7 bases lay outside the gene matches. Germline CDR1 reads SGHVS; CDR2 reads FNYEAQ. The J gene is TRBJ1-1, the V gene TRBV7-6; 8 positions match TRBD1. The input for sequencing was cultured PBMCs, taken from culture after CMV antigen stimulation. This clonotype originated in a human donor in good health (CMV status not recorded). Some clones in this sample may be carry-over from other donors' samples. In DNA form, the CDR3 reads TGTGCCAGCAGCTTAGGCAGGGGGCGTCTGGACACTGAAGCTTTCTTT. It yields the protein CASSLGRGRLDTEAFF.